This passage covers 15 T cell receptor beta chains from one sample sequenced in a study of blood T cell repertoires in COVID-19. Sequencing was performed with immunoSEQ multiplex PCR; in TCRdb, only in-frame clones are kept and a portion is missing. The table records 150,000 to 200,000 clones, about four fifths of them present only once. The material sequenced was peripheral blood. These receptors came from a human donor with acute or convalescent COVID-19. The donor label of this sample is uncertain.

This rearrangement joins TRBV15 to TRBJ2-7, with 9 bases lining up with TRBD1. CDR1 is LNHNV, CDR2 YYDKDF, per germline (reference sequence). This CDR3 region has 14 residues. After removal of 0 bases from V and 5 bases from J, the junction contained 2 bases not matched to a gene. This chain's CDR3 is CATSRDTGGNEQYF. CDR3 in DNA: TGTGCCACCAGCAGAGATACAGGGGGCAACGAGCAGTACTTC.

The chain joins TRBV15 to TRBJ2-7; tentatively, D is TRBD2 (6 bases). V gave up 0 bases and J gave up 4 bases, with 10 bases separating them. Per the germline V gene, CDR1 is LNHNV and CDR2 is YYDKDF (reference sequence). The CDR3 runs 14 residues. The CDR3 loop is CATSRDPGDYEQYF. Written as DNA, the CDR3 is TGTGCCACCAGCAGAGATCCGGGGGATTACGAGCAGTACTTC. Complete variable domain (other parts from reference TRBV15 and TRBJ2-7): DAMVIQNPRYQVTQFGKPVTLSCSQTLNHNVMYWYQQKSSQAPKLLFHYYDKDFNNEADTPDNFQSRRPNTSFCFLDIRSPGLGDTAMYLCATSRDPGDYEQYFGPGTRLTVT.

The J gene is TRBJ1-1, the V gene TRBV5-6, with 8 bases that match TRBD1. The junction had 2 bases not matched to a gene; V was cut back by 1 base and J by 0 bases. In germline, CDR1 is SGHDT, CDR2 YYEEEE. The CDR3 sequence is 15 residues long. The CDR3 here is CASSLRQGMNTEAFF. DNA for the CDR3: TGTGCCAGCAGCTTGCGACAGGGGATGAACACTGAAGCTTTCTTT.

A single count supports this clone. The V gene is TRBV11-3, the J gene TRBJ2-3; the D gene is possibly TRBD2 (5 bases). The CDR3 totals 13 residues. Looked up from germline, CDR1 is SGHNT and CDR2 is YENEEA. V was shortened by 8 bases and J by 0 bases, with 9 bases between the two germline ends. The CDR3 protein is CASRRTSTDTQYF. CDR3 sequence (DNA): TGTGCCAGCCGCAGGACTAGCACAGATACGCAGTATTTT.

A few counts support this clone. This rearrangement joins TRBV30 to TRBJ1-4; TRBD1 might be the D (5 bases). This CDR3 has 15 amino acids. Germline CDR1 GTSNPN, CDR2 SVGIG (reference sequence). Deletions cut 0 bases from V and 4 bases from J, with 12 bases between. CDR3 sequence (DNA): TGTGCCTGGAGTGTACCGGCAGGGCTTAATGAAAAACTGTTTTTT. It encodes CAWSVPAGLNEKLFF.

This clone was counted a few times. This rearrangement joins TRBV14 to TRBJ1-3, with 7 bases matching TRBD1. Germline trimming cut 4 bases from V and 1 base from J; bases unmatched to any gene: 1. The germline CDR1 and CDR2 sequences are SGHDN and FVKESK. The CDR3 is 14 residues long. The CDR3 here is CASSRTGSGNTIYF. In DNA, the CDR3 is TGTGCCAGCAGCCGGACAGGTTCTGGAAACACCATATATTTT.

The CDR3 coding sequence is TGTGCCAGCAGTGCAGGGGGCGCGGACTATGGCTACACCTTC. It encodes CASSAGGADYGYTF. J is TRBJ1-2 and V is TRBV28, with TRBD1 matching over 8 bases. Looked up from germline, CDR1 is MDHEN and CDR2 is SYDVKM. V lost 5 bases and J lost 3; bases outside the gene matches: 5. The CDR3 runs 14 residues.

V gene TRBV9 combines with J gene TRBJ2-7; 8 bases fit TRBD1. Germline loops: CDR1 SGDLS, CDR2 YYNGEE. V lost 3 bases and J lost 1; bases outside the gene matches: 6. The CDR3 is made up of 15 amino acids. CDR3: CASSGVGTGSYEQYF. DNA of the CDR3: TGTGCCAGCAGCGGAGTTGGGACAGGATCCTACGAGCAGTACTTC.

CDR3 protein: CATSPGDNPYEQYF. The CDR3, as DNA: TGTGCCACCAGCCCCGGGGACAACCCCTACGAGCAGTACTTC. The V and J genes are TRBV15 and TRBJ2-7; tentatively, D is TRBD1 (6 bases). Germline V lookup: CDR1 LNHNV, CDR2 YYDKDF (reference sequence). CDR3 length equals 14 residues. V dropped 5 bases and J dropped 2 bases, with 13 bases sitting between them.

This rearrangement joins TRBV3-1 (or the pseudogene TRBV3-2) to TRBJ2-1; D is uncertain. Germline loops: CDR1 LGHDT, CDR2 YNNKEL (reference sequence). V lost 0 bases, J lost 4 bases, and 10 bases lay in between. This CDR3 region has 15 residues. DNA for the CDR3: TGTGCCAGCAGCCAAGAACACAGAGAATACAATGAGCAGTTCTTC. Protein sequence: CASSQEHREYNEQFF.

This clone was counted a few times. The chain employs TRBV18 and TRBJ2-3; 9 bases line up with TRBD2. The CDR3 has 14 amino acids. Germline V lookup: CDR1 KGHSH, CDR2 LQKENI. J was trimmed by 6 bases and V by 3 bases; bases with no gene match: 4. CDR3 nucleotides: TGTGCCAGCTCACCGGCGGGGGGGCTCGATACGCAGTATTTT. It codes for CASSPAGGLDTQYF.

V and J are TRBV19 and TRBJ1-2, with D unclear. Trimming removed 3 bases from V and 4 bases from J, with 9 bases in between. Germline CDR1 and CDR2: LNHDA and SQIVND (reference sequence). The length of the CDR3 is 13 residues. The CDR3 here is CASSMSPTYGYTF. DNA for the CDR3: TGTGCCAGTAGTATGAGCCCCACCTATGGCTACACCTTC.

The CDR3 region is CASSPQGYYGYTF. CDR3 nucleotides: TGTGCCAGCAGCCCGCAGGGGTACTATGGCTACACCTTC. V usage is TRBV14 and J usage is TRBJ1-2, with TRBD1 as a possible D gene (6 bases). Germline CDR1 reads SGHDN; CDR2 reads FVKESK. Trimming took off 4 bases at V and 3 bases at J, with 9 bases between the two ends. This CDR3 region has 13 residues.

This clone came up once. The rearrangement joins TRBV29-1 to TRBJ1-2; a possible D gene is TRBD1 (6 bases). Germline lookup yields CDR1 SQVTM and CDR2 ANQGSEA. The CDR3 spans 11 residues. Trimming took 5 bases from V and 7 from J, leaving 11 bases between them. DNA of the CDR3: TGCAGCGTTTGGGACAACCCTGGCTACACCTTC. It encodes CSVWDNPGYTF.

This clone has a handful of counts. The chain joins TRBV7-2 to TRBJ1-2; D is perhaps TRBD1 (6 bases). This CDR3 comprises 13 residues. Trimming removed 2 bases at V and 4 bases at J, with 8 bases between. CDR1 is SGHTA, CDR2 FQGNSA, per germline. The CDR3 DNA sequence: TGTGCCAGCAGCTTACGGGACACCTATGGCTACACCTTC. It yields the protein CASSLRDTYGYTF.